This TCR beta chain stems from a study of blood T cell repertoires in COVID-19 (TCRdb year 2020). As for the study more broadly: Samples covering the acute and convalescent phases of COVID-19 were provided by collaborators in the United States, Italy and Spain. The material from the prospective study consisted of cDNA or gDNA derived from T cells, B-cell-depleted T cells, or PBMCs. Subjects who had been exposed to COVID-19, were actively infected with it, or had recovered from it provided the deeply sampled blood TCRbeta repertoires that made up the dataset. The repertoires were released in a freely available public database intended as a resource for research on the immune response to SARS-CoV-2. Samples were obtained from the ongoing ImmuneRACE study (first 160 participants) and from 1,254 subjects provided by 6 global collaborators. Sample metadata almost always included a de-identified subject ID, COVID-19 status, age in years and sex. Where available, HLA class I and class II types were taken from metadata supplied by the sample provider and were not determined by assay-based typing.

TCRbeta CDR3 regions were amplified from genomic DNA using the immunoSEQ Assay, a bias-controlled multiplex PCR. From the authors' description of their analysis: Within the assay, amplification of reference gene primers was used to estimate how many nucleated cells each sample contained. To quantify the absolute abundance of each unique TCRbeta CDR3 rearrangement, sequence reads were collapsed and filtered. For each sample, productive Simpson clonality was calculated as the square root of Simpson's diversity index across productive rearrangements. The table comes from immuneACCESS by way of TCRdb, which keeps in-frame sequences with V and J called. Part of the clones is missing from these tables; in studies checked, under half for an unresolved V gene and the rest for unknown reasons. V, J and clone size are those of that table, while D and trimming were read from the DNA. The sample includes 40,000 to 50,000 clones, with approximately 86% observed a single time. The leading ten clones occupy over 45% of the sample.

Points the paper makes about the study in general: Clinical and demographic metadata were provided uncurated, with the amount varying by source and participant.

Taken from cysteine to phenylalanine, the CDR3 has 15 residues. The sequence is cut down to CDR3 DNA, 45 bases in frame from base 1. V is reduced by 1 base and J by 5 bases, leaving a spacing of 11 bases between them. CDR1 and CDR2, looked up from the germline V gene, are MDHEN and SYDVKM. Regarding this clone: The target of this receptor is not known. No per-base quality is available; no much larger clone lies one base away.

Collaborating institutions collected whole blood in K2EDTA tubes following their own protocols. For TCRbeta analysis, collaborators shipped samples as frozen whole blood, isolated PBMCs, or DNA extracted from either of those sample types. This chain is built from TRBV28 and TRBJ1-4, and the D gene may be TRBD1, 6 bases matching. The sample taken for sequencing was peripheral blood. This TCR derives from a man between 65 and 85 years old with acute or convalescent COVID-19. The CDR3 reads CASSLSAGANEKLFF. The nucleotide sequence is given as TGTGCCAGCAGTTTATCCGCAGGGGCAAATGAAAAACTGTTTTTT.